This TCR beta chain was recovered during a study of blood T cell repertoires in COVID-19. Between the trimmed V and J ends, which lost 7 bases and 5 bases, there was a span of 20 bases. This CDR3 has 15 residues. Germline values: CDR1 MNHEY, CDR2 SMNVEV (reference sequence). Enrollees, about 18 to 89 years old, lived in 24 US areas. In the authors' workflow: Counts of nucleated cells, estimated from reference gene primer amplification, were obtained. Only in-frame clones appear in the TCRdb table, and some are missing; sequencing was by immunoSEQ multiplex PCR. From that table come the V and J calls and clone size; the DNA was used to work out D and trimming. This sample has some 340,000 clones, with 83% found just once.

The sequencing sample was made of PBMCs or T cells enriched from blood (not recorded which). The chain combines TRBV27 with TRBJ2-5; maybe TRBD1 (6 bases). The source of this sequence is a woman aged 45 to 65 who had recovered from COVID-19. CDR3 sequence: CASTPLQGPGETQYF. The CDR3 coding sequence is TGTGCCAGCACACCCTTACAGGGCCCAGGGGAGACCCAGTACTTC.